A single sample gave rise to the 5 T cell receptor beta chains below, sequenced in a study of shared clonotypes between healthy human individuals. It was CD45RO-negative cells, positively selected for CCR7, that made up naive CD8 cells, with terminally differentiated effector memory CD45RA+ cells excluded. Sequencing was performed with immunoSEQ multiplex PCR; in TCRdb, only in-frame clones are kept and a portion is missing. Among about 2.1 million clones listed, about 93% were seen once. The sequenced material came from naive CD8+ T cells from PBMCs. The source of these receptors is a young man in good health. Some clones in this sample may be carry-over from other donors' samples.

This clone was recorded only once. The V gene is TRBV10-3, the J gene TRBJ1-1; D call uncertain. In germline, CDR1 is ENHRY, CDR2 SYGVKD. There are 15 residues in the CDR3. The V and J ends lost 0 bases and 3 bases respectively, with 11 bases between them. CDR3 residues: CAISESSGNDTEAFF. In DNA, the CDR3 is TGTGCCATCAGTGAGTCAAGTGGGAATGACACTGAAGCTTTCTTT.

This clone was seen once. V is TRBV9 and J is TRBJ2-1, with D tentatively TRBD2 (6 bases). Germline CDR1 SGDLS, CDR2 YYNGEE. The CDR3 is 15 amino acids. V was shortened by 3 bases and J by 10 bases, with 20 bases between the two germline ends. CDR3 region: CASSAPGTPRGEQFF. The CDR3 region has the DNA TGTGCCAGCAGCGCCCCCGGGACTCCTCGAGGGGAGCAGTTCTTC.

Details on this clone: Other DNA sequences from this sample encode an identical CDR3 as well. This rearrangement joins TRBV27 to TRBJ2-7; weak D call: TRBD2 (6 bases). Germline CDR1 reads MNHEY; CDR2 reads SMNVEV (reference sequence). Trimming stripped 3 bases from V and 2 bases from J, with 11 bases between. The CDR3 totals 14 residues. CDR3 loop: CASSFSGGPYEQYF. CDR3 nucleotides: TGTGCCAGCAGTTTCTCCGGGGGACCCTACGAGCAGTACTTC.

V and J are TRBV4-3 and TRBJ1-2; TRBD1 agrees at 7 bases. V was pared by 0 bases and J by 6 bases, with 19 bases of the junction left unmatched. The CDR3 spans 19 residues. Germline-derived CDR1 and CDR2 are LGHNA and YSLEER. CDR3 loop: CASSQDLFAGMAGGNGYTF. The CDR3 coding sequence is TGCGCCAGCAGCCAAGATTTGTTCGCAGGGATGGCAGGGGGAAATGGCTACACCTTC.

The V gene is TRBV27, the J gene TRBJ2-3, with 7 bases identical to TRBD1. In germline, CDR1 is MNHEY, CDR2 SMNVEV (reference sequence). The length of the CDR3 is 13 residues. V lost 6 bases and J lost 8; bases outside the gene matches: 8. The CDR3 nucleotides are TGTGCCAGCAGGCCGACAGGGTTCGTTACGCAGTATTTT. It specifies CASRPTGFVTQYF.